The 13 T cell receptor beta chains below come from one sample, sequenced in a study of cytotoxic CD8 clonotypes in ibrutinib-treated CLL. Clones were sequenced by immunoSEQ multiplex PCR, and TCRdb holds only the in-frame ones, with some missing. The data contain 300,000 or so clones, about 61% of them seen just once; the ten biggest clones take up roughly 6.8%. This sample comprised PBMCs, obtained after 36 months of ibrutinib treatment. The receptors were sampled from a human donor with chronic lymphocytic leukemia.

The chain is built from TRBV5-1 and TRBJ1-4; 7 bases agree with TRBD1. With V trimmed by 1 base and J by 4 bases, 10 bases remained unmatched. The CDR3 length is 17 residues. Germline-derived CDR1 and CDR2 are SGHRS and YFSETQ. The DNA of the CDR3 is TGCGCCAGCAGCTTGACCCACAGGGGAAGAGTTAATGAAAAACTGTTTTTT. It codes for CASSLTHRGRVNEKLFF.

This chain links TRBV7-9 with TRBJ1-2, with D possibly being TRBD1 (6 bases). The CDR3 totals 14 residues. CDR1 and CDR2 from the germline V gene are SEHNR and FQNEAQ (reference sequence). V was shortened by 1 base and J by 3 bases, with 9 bases between the two germline ends. The chain's CDR3 is CASSLGGGDYGYTF. In DNA, the CDR3 is TGTGCCAGCAGCTTAGGAGGGGGAGACTATGGCTACACCTTC.

This clone was found a few times. The rearrangement links TRBV9 to TRBJ2-5; no firm D call. Germline CDR1 and CDR2: SGDLS and YYNGEE. Trimming cost V 4 bases and J 4 bases, with 8 bases left between them. This CDR3 is 12 amino acids long. In DNA form, the CDR3 reads TGTGCCAGCAGCACACTCGGAGAGACCCAGTACTTC. Protein product: CASSTLGETQYF.

The chain combines TRBV7-3 with TRBJ1-1, with D tentatively TRBD1 (6 bases). Germline-derived CDR1 and CDR2 are SGHTA and FQGTGA. The CDR3 has 13 amino acids. Trimming left V 3 bases short and J 3 bases short, with 8 bases between. The CDR3 reads CASSLRQDTEAFF. DNA for the CDR3: TGTGCCAGCAGCTTGAGACAGGACACTGAAGCTTTCTTT.

This clone was found a few times. The gene calls are TRBV29-1 and TRBJ1-2; the D is unclear. Germline V gives CDR1 SQVTM, CDR2 ANQGSEA. This CDR3 comprises 12 residues. The ends were cut back, 3 bases at V and 7 bases at J, with 12 bases in the middle. CDR3 sequence (DNA): TGCAGCGTTGACAGGTCGTACGGTGGCTACACCTTC. Translated, it gives CSVDRSYGGYTF.

The CDR3 sequence: CASSGQGRSGANVLTF. The CDR3 bases are TGTGCCAGCAGCGGACAGGGACGCTCTGGGGCCAACGTCCTGACTTTC. The rearrangement links TRBV9 to TRBJ2-6, with 7 bases lining up with TRBD1. The CDR3 has 16 amino acids. Germline lookup yields CDR1 SGDLS and CDR2 YYNGEE. Unmatched junction bases numbered 3, after V lost 3 bases and J lost 0 bases.

The genes are TRBV5-5 and TRBJ2-7; 11 bases fit TRBD1. The CDR3 covers 14 residues. Germline loops: CDR1 SGHKS, CDR2 YYEKEE (reference sequence). Trimming took 4 bases from V and 4 from J; bases not matched to a gene: 4. CDR3 DNA sequence: TGTGCCAGCAGCCGTGGACAGGGGGCTTACGAGCAGTACTTC. As protein: CASSRGQGAYEQYF.

The genes are TRBV6-1 and TRBJ2-2; D could derive from TRBD1 or TRBD2 (5 bases each). Trimming took off 8 bases at V and 4 bases at J, with 14 bases between the two ends. Germline V gene lookup returns CDR1 MNHNS and CDR2 SASEGT. CDR3 size: 14 residues. CDR3 nucleotides: TGTGCCAGCGACCGAGGGGTCGGCACCGGGGAGCTGTTTTTT. Translation gives CASDRGVGTGELFF.

In its sample, this clone was seen a few times. The sample has other DNA sequences that encode this CDR3 too. This chain joins TRBV7-2 and TRBJ2-7; 9 nucleotides align to TRBD1. V dropped 4 bases and J dropped 1; count of bases not matched to a gene: 2. Germline CDR1 SGHTA, CDR2 FQGNSA. This CDR3 has 14 amino acids. The CDR3 bases are TGTGCCAGCAGCTCAGGACAGGGGTCCTACGAGCAGTACTTC. As protein: CASSSGQGSYEQYF. Drawing the rest from reference TRBV7-2 and TRBJ2-7, the complete variable domain is GAGVSQSPSNKVTEKGKDVELRCDPISGHTALYWYRQSLGQGLEFLIYFQGNSAPDKSGLPSDRFSAERTGGSVSTLTIQRTQQEDSAVYLCASSSGQGSYEQYFGPGTRLTVT.

This clone has a single count. This chain's CDR3 is CAIKETLIDNEQFF. The CDR3 DNA follows: TGTGCCATCAAGGAGACCCTGATCGACAATGAGCAGTTCTTC. The V call is TRBV10-3, the J call TRBJ2-1; D unresolved. CDR1 is ENHRY and CDR2 is SYGVKD in the germline V gene. Trimming stripped 7 bases from V and 5 bases from J, with 15 bases between. This CDR3 comprises 14 residues.

The chain employs TRBV5-1 and TRBJ2-7, with D possibly being TRBD1 (6 bases). The CDR3 loop spans 16 amino acids. Germline lookup yields CDR1 SGHRS and CDR2 YFSETQ. V lost 2 bases and J lost 3, with 18 bases in between. The CDR3 region has the DNA TGCGCCAGCAGCTTCACGCCACAGGGTGCACTCTACGAGCAGTACTTC. Amino acid sequence: CASSFTPQGALYEQYF.

As concerns this clone: At one end the junction does not follow the germline gene, possibly because of a read error. The chain links TRBV18 to TRBJ2-7; 11 positions match TRBD2. The CDR3 has 15 amino acids. Germline V gene lookup returns CDR1 KGHSH and CDR2 LQKENI. CDR3 loop: CASSPVSGRVYERYF. The DNA of the CDR3 is TGTGCCAGCTCACCCGTTAGCGGGAGGGTCTACGAGCGGTACTTC.

CDR3 in amino acids: CASSLLPDYNEQFF. The DNA of the CDR3 is TGTGCCAGCAGCTTACTACCAGATTACAATGAGCAGTTCTTC. The rearrangement joins TRBV7-2 to TRBJ2-1, with no clear D. This CDR3 is built from 14 residues. V was pared by 2 bases and J by 4 bases, with 9 bases between. From germline, CDR1 is SGHTA and CDR2 FQGNSA.